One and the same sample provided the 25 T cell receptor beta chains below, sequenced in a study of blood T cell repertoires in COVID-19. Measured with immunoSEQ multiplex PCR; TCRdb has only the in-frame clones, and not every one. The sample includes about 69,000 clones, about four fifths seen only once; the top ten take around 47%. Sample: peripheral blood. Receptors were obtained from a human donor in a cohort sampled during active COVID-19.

The CDR3 DNA follows: TGTGCCAGCAGATGGAGGGCAGATACGCAGTATTTT. It translates to CASRWRADTQYF. The J gene is TRBJ2-3, the V gene TRBV7-9, with a weak D call TRBD2 (6 bases). The V gene lost 6 bases and the J gene lost 4 bases, with 8 bases spanning the gap. Germline V gene data show CDR1 as SEHNR and CDR2 as FQNEAQ (reference sequence). The CDR3 is 12 residues long.

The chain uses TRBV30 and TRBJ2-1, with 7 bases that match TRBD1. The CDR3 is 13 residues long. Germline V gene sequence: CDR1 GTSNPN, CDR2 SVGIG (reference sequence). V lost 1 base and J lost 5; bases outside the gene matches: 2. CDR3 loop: CAWSATGNNEQFF. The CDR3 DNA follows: TGTGCCTGGAGTGCGACAGGGAACAATGAGCAGTTCTTC.

CDR3 sequence (DNA): TGTGCCAGCAGCTGGGACAGGGGAGCCACCTACGAGCAGTACTTC. Its translation: CASSWDRGATYEQYF. The chain recombines TRBV7-2 with TRBJ2-7; 10 bases fit TRBD1. V lost 4 bases to trimming and J lost 2 bases; unmatched junction nucleotides: 5. The CDR3 sequence is 15 residues long. The germline CDR1 and CDR2 sequences are SGHTA and FQGNSA. Variable domain in full (rest from reference TRBV7-2 and TRBJ2-7): GAGVSQSPSNKVTEKGKDVELRCDPISGHTALYWYRQSLGQGLEFLIYFQGNSAPDKSGLPSDRFSAERTGGSVSTLTIQRTQQEDSAVYLCASSWDRGATYEQYFGPGTRLTVT.

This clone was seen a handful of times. The CDR3 spells CASSESGSASYEQYF. The CDR3 nucleotides read TGCGCCAGCAGTGAGTCGGGTAGCGCTTCCTACGAGCAGTACTTC. The chain carries TRBV10-2 and TRBJ2-7; D may be TRBD2 (5 bases). V gave up 0 bases and J gave up 1 base, with 10 bases separating them. The CDR3 spans 15 residues. From germline, CDR1 is WSHSY and CDR2 SAAADI.

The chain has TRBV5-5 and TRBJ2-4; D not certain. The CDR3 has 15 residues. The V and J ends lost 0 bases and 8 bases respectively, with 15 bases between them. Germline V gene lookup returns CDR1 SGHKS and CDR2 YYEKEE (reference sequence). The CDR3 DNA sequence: TGTGCCAGCAGCTTGGACTTACCCATGCTGCACATTCAGTACTTC. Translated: CASSLDLPMLHIQYF.

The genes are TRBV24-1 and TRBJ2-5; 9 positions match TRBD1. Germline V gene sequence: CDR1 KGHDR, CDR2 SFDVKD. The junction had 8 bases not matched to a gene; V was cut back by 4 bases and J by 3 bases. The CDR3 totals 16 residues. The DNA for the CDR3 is TGTGCCACCAGTGAGCCCGGGACAGGGTATAAAGAGACCCAGTACTTC. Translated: CATSEPGTGYKETQYF.

Here the CDR3 DNA reads TGTGCCAGCAGCCGAACAGGGGAAGAGCAGTACTTC. It encodes CASSRTGEEQYF. V usage is TRBV3-1 (or the pseudogene TRBV3-2) and J usage is TRBJ2-7; 7 nucleotides agree with TRBD1. The CDR3 contains 12 residues. V was clipped by 4 bases and J by 7 bases; unmatched bases: 4. The V gene's germline CDR1 is LGHDT and CDR2 YNNKEL (reference sequence).

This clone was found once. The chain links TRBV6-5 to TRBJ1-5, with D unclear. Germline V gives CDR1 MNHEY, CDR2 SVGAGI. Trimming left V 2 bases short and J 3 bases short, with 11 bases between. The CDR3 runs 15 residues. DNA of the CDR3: TGTGCCAGCAGTTACCAGTTCGGGGACAATCAGCCCCAGCATTTT. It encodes CASSYQFGDNQPQHF.

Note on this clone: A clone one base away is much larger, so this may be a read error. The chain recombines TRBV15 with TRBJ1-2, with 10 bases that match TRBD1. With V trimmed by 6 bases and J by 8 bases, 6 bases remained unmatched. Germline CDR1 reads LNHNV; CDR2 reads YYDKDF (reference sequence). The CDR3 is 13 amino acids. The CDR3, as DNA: TGTGCCACCAGACTGACAGGGGGCATAGGCTACACCTTC. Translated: CATRLTGGIGYTF.

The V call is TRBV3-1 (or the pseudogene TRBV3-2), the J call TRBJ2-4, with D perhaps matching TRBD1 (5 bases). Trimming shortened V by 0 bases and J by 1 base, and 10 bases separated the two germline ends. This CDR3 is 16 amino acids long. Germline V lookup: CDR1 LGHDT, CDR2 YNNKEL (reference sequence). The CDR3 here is CASSQDGAAAKNIQYF. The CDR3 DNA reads TGTGCCAGCAGCCAAGATGGGGCCGCCGCCAAAAACATTCAGTACTTC.

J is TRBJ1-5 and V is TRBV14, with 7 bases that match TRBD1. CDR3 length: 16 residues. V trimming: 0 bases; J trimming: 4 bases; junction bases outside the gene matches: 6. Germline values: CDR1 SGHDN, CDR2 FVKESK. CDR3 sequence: CASSQEGGGENQPQHF. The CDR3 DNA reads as TGTGCCAGCAGCCAAGAAGGGGGCGGGGAAAATCAGCCCCAGCATTTT.

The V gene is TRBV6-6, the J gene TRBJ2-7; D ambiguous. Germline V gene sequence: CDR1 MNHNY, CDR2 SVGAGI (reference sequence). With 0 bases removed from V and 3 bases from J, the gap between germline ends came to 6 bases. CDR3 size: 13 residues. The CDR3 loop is CASSYSIGYEQYF. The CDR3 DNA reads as TGTGCCAGCAGTTACTCGATCGGCTACGAGCAGTACTTC.

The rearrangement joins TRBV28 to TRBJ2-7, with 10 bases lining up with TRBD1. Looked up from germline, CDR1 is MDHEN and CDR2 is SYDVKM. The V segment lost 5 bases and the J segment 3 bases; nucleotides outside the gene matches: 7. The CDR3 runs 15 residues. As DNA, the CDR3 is TGTGCCAGCAGTCGACAGGGGGCTGGTGGCTACGAGCAGTACTTC. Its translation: CASSRQGAGGYEQYF.

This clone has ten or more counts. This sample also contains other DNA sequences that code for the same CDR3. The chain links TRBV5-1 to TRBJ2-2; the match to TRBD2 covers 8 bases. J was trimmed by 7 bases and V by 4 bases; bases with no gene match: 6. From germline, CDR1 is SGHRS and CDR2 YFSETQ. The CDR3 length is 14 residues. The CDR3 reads CASSPGGASGELFF. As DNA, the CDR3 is TGCGCCAGCAGCCCCGGGGGGGCCAGCGGGGAGCTGTTTTTT.

CDR3 DNA: TGTGCCTGGAGATATGGGGTGACTAGCCTAGAGACCCAGTACTTC. Translated, it gives CAWRYGVTSLETQYF. The chain carries TRBV30 and TRBJ2-5; 7 positions agree with TRBD2. CDR1 GTSNPN and CDR2 SVGIG come from the germline V gene (reference sequence). This CDR3 has 15 residues. V gave up 3 bases and J gave up 4 bases; unmatched junction bases: 11.

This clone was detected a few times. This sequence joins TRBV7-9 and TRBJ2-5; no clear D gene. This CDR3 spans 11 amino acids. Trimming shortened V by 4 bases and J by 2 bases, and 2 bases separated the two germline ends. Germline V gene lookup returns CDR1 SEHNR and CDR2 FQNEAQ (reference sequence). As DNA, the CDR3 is TGTGCCAGCAGCTCGCAAGAGACCCAGTACTTC. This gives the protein CASSSQETQYF.

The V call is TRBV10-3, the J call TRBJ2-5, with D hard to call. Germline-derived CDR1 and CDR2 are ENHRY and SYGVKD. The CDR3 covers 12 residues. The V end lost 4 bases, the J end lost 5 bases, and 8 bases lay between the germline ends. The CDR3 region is CAISGNGETQYF. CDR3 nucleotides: TGTGCCATCAGTGGCAACGGGGAGACCCAGTACTTC.

The CDR3 loop reads CASSLMGQGQETQYF. The CDR3 DNA reads as TGTGCCAGCAGCTTAATGGGCCAGGGCCAAGAGACCCAGTACTTC. This chain uses TRBV7-9 with TRBJ2-5; possible D gene TRBD1, 5 bases. V was cut by 2 bases and J by 1 base, with 11 bases left in between. This CDR3 is 15 amino acids long. CDR1 and CDR2 (germline): SEHNR, FQNEAQ (reference sequence).

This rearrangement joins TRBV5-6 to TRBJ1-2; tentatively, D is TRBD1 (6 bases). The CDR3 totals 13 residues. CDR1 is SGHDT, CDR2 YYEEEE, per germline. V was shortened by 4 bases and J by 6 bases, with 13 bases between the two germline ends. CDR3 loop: CASSPQGIDGYTF. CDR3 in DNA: TGTGCCAGCAGCCCACAGGGAATTGATGGCTACACCTTC.

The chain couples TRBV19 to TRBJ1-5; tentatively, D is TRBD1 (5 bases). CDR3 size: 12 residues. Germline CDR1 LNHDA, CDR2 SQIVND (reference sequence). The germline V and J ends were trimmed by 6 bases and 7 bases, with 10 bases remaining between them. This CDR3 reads CASRETAQPQHF. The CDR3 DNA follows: TGTGCCAGTAGAGAGACAGCCCAGCCCCAGCATTTT.

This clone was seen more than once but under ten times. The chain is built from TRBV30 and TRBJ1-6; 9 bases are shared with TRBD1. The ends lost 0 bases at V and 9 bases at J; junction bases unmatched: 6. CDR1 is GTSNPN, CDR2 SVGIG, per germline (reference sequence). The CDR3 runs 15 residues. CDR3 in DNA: TGTGCCTGGAGTGTTTGGGGACAGGGAGGTTCACCCCTCCACTTT. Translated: CAWSVWGQGGSPLHF.

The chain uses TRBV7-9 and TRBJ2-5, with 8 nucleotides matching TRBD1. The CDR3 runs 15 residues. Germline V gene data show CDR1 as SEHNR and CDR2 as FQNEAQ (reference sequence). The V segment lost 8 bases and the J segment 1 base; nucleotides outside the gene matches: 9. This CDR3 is CASSPGQAIQETQYF. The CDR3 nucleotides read TGTGCCAGCTCGCCGGGACAGGCGATCCAAGAGACCCAGTACTTC.

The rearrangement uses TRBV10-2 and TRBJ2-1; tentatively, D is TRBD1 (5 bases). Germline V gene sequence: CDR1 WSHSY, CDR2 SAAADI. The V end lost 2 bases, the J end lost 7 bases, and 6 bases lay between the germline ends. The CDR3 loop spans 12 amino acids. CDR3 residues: CASSEGANEQFF. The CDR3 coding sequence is TGCGCCAGCAGTGAGGGGGCGAATGAGCAGTTCTTC.

CDR3 protein: CASRPPGRGDGYTF. CDR3 in DNA: TGTGCCAGCAGACCCCCGGGCAGGGGCGATGGCTACACCTTC. V is TRBV28 and J is TRBJ1-2; weak D call: TRBD1 (6 bases). The CDR3 is 14 residues long. V lost 6 bases, J lost 6 bases, and 17 bases lay in between. Germline CDR1 reads MDHEN; CDR2 reads SYDVKM.

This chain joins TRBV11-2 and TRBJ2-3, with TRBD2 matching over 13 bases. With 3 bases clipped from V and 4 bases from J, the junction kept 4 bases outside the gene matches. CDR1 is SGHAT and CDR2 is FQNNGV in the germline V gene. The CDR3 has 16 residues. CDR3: CASSFGLAGVADTQYF. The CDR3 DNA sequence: TGTGCCAGCAGCTTCGGACTAGCGGGAGTAGCAGATACGCAGTATTTT.